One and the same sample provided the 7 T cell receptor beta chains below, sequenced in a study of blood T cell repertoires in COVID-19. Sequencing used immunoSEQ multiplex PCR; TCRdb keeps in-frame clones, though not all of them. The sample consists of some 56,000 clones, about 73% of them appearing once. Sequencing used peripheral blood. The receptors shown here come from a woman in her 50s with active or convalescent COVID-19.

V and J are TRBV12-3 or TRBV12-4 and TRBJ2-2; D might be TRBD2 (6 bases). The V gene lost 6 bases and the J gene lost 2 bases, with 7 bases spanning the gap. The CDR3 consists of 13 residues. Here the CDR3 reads CASRGTNTGELFF. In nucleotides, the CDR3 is TGTGCCAGCAGAGGGACTAACACCGGGGAGCTGTTTTTT.

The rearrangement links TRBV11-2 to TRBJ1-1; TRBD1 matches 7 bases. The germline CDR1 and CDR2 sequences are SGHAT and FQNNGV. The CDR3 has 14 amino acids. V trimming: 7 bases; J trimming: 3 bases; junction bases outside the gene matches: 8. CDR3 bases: TGTGCCAGCACCCAGGGGGGTAGGGACACTGAAGCTTTCTTT. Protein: CASTQGGRDTEAFF.

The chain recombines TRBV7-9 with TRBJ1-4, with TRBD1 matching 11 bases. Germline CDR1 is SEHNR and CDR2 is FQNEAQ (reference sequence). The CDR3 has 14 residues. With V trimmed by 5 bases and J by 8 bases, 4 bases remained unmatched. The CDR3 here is CASSQGQGEEKLFF. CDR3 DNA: TGTGCCAGCAGCCAGGGACAGGGGGAAGAAAAACTGTTTTTT.

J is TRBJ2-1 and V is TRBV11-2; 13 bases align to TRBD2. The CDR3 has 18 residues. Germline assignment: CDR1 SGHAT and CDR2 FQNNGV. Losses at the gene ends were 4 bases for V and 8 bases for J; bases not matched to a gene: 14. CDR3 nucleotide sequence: TGTGCCAGCAGCTACTTGGGCATACTAGCGGGAGGGCCCGATGAGCAGTTCTTC. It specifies CASSYLGILAGGPDEQFF.

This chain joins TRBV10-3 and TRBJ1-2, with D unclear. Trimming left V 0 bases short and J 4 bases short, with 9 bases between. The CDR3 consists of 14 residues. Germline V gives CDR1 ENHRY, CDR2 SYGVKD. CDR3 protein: CAISESPDFYGYTF. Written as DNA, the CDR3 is TGTGCCATCAGTGAGTCGCCAGACTTCTATGGCTACACCTTC.

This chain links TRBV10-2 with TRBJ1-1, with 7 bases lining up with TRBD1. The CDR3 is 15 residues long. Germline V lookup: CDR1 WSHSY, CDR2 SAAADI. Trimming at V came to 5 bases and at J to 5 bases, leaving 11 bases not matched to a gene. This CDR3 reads CASSPLGGLRTEAFF. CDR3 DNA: TGCGCCAGCAGTCCATTAGGGGGCTTGAGGACTGAAGCTTTCTTT.

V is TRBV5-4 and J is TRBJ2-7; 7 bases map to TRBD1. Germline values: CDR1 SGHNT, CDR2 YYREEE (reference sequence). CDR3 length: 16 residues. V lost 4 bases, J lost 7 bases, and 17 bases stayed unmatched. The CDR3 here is CASSGPGQVGSEEQYF. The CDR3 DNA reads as TGTGCCAGCAGCGGACCCGGACAGGTTGGTAGCGAGGAGCAGTACTTC.